The 10 T cell receptor beta chains below all came from one sample that was sequenced in a study of blood T cell repertoires in COVID-19. Method: immunoSEQ multiplex PCR; TCRdb's copy keeps in-frame clones and lacks some. The top ten clones hold approximately 5% of a sample with 390,000 or so clones, about four fifths of them seen once. The sample comprised PBMCs or T cells enriched from blood (not recorded which). The receptors stem from a woman aged 50 to 60 who had recovered from COVID-19.

V gene TRBV7-8 combines with J gene TRBJ2-2; 10 bases match TRBD2. CDR1 is SGHVS, CDR2 FQNEAQ, per germline. This CDR3 is 18 amino acids long. With 0 bases clipped from V and 4 bases from J, the junction kept 8 bases outside the gene matches. The DNA of the CDR3 is TGTGCCAGCAGCTTAGCGCCTAGCGGGAGCGTGAGCACCGGGGAGCTGTTTTTT. Translating gives CASSLAPSGSVSTGELFF.

The V and J genes are TRBV19 and TRBJ2-2, with 9 bases identical to TRBD2. Germline V gives CDR1 LNHDA, CDR2 SQIVND (reference sequence). The V segment lost 1 base and the J segment 6 bases; nucleotides outside the gene matches: 3. The CDR3 is 15 amino acids. The CDR3 region has the DNA TGTGCCAGTAGTATAGTGGCGGGAGGGCCCGGGGAGCTGTTTTTT. Its protein is CASSIVAGGPGELFF.

This clone was seen only a few times. The chain combines TRBV5-1 with TRBJ1-1; D is unresolved. Trimming shortened V by 6 bases and J by 1 base, and 13 bases separated the two germline ends. Germline V lookup: CDR1 SGHRS, CDR2 YFSETQ. CDR3 length equals 14 residues. Written as DNA, the CDR3 is TGCGCCAGCACCCTCGAGTCTGGGAACACTGAAGCTTTCTTT. As protein: CASTLESGNTEAFF.

J is TRBJ1-5 and V is TRBV12-3 or TRBV12-4, with D hard to call. V lost 1 base and J lost 15, with 10 bases in between. This CDR3 is 11 amino acids long. The CDR3 loop reads CASSLGSVLHF. The CDR3 DNA reads as TGTGCCAGCAGTTTAGGGTCGGTTCTGCATTTT.

This rearrangement joins TRBV7-8 to TRBJ1-5; possible D gene TRBD1, 5 bases. Germline loops: CDR1 SGHVS, CDR2 FQNEAQ. The length of the CDR3 is 14 residues. Trimming left V 5 bases short and J 0 bases short, with 8 bases between. The CDR3 region has the DNA TGTGCCAGCAGCCTCGACAGTAGCAATCAGCCCCAGCATTTT. Residues: CASSLDSSNQPQHF.

The chain recombines TRBV3-1 (or the pseudogene TRBV3-2) with TRBJ2-2, with a tentative D call TRBD2 (6 bases). Germline assignment: CDR1 LGHDT and CDR2 YNNKEL (reference sequence). CDR3 length equals 14 residues. Trimming left V 4 bases short and J 6 bases short, with 12 bases between. CDR3 region: CASSRIGEAGELFF. Here the CDR3 DNA reads TGTGCCAGCAGCCGCATTGGGGAGGCCGGGGAGCTGTTTTTT.

The V call is TRBV18, the J call TRBJ2-3; 8 bases fit TRBD2. This CDR3 contains 16 residues. V gave up 4 bases and J gave up 5 bases; unmatched junction bases: 11. The germline CDR1 and CDR2 sequences are KGHSH and LQKENI. In DNA form, the CDR3 reads TGTGCCAGCTCACGTATGGGACTAGGAATTAAAGATACGCAGTATTTT. It translates to CASSRMGLGIKDTQYF.

The rearrangement uses TRBV2 and TRBJ1-2, with a tentative D call TRBD1 (5 bases). The CDR3 has 11 residues. The V gene lost 9 bases and the J gene lost 5 bases, with 10 bases spanning the gap. Per the germline V gene, CDR1 is SNHLY and CDR2 is FYNNEI. DNA of the CDR3: TGTGCCAGTTATGGGGGGTATGGCTACACCTTC. It yields the protein CASYGGYGYTF.

The chain couples TRBV19 to TRBJ2-5, with D possibly TRBD1 on 6 matching bases. V was clipped by 4 bases and J by 2 bases, with 11 bases between them. The CDR3 contains 14 residues. The germline CDR1 and CDR2 sequences are LNHDA and SQIVND (reference sequence). The CDR3 reads CASSKPGVQETQYF. The CDR3 bases are TGTGCCAGTAGTAAGCCAGGGGTACAAGAGACCCAGTACTTC.

V gene TRBV19 combines with J gene TRBJ1-4; D uncertain. Deletions cut 3 bases from V and 0 bases from J, with 5 bases between. Germline CDR1 is LNHDA and CDR2 is SQIVND (reference sequence). This CDR3 has 14 residues. CDR3 bases: TGTGCCAGTAGTATGAGGACAACTAATGAAAAACTGTTTTTT. This translates into CASSMRTTNEKLFF.